The rows below give T cell receptor beta chains drawn from one sample of a study of blood T cells in healthy people across ages. TCRdb analysed the 5' RACE reads with MiXCR anew, one entry per CDR3 protein. Among about a million distinct CDR3 sequences listed, about 48% were seen once. Sequencing input: blood. These receptors all come from a man aged 25-45 years in good health. Each CDR3 is given with its conserved first and last residue. The D gene is left open where the match is weak. A clone size is listed for some rows: how often the clone was seen (once, few, many), or a class if it is expanded.

d_call	j_call	clone_size	v_call	cdr3_aa	cdr3_nt
NA	TRBJ2-1	many	TRBV10-3	CAISLLGDEQFF	TGTGCCATCAGCCTTCTAGGGGATGAGCAGTTCTTC
NA	TRBJ2-7	NA	TRBV7-9	CASSFLGGRFSYEQYF	TGTGCCAGCAGCTTCCTCGGGGGAAGGTTCTCCTACGAGCAGTACTTC
NA	TRBJ2-7	once	TRBV20-1	CSASTGDAYEQYF	TGCAGTGCTAGTACTGGGGATGCCTACGAGCAGTACTTC
NA	TRBJ2-3	few	TRBV3-1	CASSQVESTDTQYF	TGTGCCAGCAGCCAAGTGGAGAGCACAGATACGCAGTATTTT
TRBD1	TRBJ2-7	few	TRBV20-1	CSARRDRGRVFHEQYF	TGCAGTGCTAGACGGGACAGGGGAAGAGTTTTTCACGAGCAGTACTTC
TRBD2	TRBJ2-1	few	TRBV6-6	CASSYAGVSYNEQFF	TGTGCCAGCAGTTATGCGGGGGTCTCCTACAATGAGCAGTTCTTC
NA	TRBJ2-5	NA	TRBV10-3	CAISSPGTTQETQYF	TGTGCCATCTCGAGTCCCGGGACGACCCAAGAGACCCAGTACTTC
NA	TRBJ2-1	many	TRBV4-2	CASSQYPSGSYNEQFF	TGTGCCAGCAGCCAATATCCCTCTGGCTCCTACAATGAGCAGTTCTTC
TRBD2	TRBJ2-1	many	TRBV28	CASSCIPPCAGGINNEQFF	TGTGCCAGCAGTTGTATTCCGCCCTGCGCGGGGGGCATAAACAATGAGCAGTTCTTC
TRBD2	TRBJ2-1	many	TRBV6-2/TRBV6-3	CASSTGTSGVGRHNEQFF	TGTGCCAGCAGTACCGGGACTAGCGGGGTTGGGAGACACAATGAGCAGTTCTTC
NA	TRBJ2-7	NA	TRBV19	CASSPVTSPFNEQYF	TGTGCCAGTAGCCCCGTTACTAGCCCCTTCAATGAGCAGTACTTC
NA	TRBJ1-2	NA	TRBV20-1	CSARVIDTF	TGCAGTGCTAGAGTAATAGACACCTTC
NA	TRBJ2-1	few	TRBV6-5	CASSYRSGGDEQFF	TGTGCCAGCAGTTATAGGTCCGGAGGGGATGAGCAGTTCTTC
NA	TRBJ2-7	NA	TRBV20-1	CSARKYEQYF	TGCAGTGCTCGGAAGTACGAGCAGTACTTC
TRBD1	TRBJ2-7	NA	TRBV28	CASRSTGVREQYF	TGTGCCAGCAGGTCCACAGGGGTGAGGGAGCAGTACTTC
NA	TRBJ2-5	NA	TRBV9	CASSVGSINQETQYF	TGTGCCAGCAGCGTAGGGTCGATAAACCAAGAGACCCAGTACTTC
NA	TRBJ2-3	NA	TRBV7-2	CASSPWAGAGDTQYF	TGTGCCAGCAGCCCCTGGGCGGGGGCGGGAGATACGCAGTATTTT
NA	TRBJ2-7	few	TRBV5-1	CASSLEAVKFYEQYF	TGCGCCAGCAGCTTGGAAGCGGTCAAATTCTACGAGCAGTACTTC
TRBD2	TRBJ2-1	NA	TRBV3-1	CASSHDRGGLGNEQFF	TGTGCCAGCAGCCACGACCGGGGGGGCTTGGGAAATGAGCAGTTCTTC
NA	TRBJ2-7	few	TRBV5-1	CASSWGADYEQYF	TGCGCCAGCAGCTGGGGCGCAGACTACGAGCAGTACTTC
TRBD2	TRBJ2-7	NA	TRBV4-2	CASSQARTRGYEQYF	TGTGCCAGCAGCCAGGCCCGGACTAGGGGCTACGAGCAGTACTTC
TRBD1	TRBJ1-4	NA	TRBV28	CASSLGGGGTNEKLFF	TGTGCCAGCAGTTTAGGAGGGGGCGGCACTAATGAAAAACTGTTTTTT
NA	TRBJ2-7	NA	TRBV27	CASSPFGVDHEQYF	TGTGCCAGCAGCCCATTCGGGGTCGACCACGAGCAGTACTTC
TRBD1	TRBJ1-2	NA	TRBV20-1	CSARQQGAGYTF	TGCAGTGCTAGGCAACAGGGGGCAGGCTACACCTTC